This TCR beta chain comes out of a study of T cell repertoires in cytomegalovirus infection. As for the study in general: The public TCR beta signatures pointed to both CMV infection and matching HLA type.

To note about this clonotype: The antigen is undetermined. One end of the junction varies from germline; a read error may be responsible.

The CDR3 runs to 16 residues. The germline gives CDR1 SGHVS, CDR2 FNYEAQ. MiXCR, applied by TCRdb to the reads, yields one record per CDR3 protein. The sample holds approximately 7,700 distinct CDR3 sequences; approximately 58% are singletons and the top ten take 70% to 75%. The chain employs TRBV7-6 and TRBJ2-1; no definite D call. The receptor was derived from a human donor in good health (CMV status not recorded). Some clones in this sample may be carry-over from other donors' samples. The specimen was PBMCs, sequenced either directly or after in vitro stimulation (not recorded which). The CDR3 DNA is TGTGCAAGCATCTTGTTGGGAATATCCACCGACACGGAGCCGTTCTTC. Encoded protein: CASILLGISTDTEPFF.